What follows are 20 T cell receptor beta chains derived from one specimen sequenced in a study of blood T cell repertoires in COVID-19. Some clones are missing from TCRdb's copy, which holds only in-frame ones; the method was immunoSEQ multiplex PCR. The sample yields about 140,000 clones, 86% seen once. The specimen was PBMCs or T cells enriched from blood (not recorded which). These receptors came from a middle-aged man who had recovered from COVID-19.

The chain uses TRBV29-1 and TRBJ2-1; D may be TRBD1 (5 bases). V lost 4 bases to trimming and J lost 4 bases, with 11 bases between them. The germline V gene has CDR1 SQVTM and CDR2 ANQGSEA. The CDR3 runs to 13 residues. In nucleotides, the CDR3 is TGCAGCGTTGTCCCAGGGAAGTACAATGAGCAGTTCTTC. Protein product: CSVVPGKYNEQFF.

The rearrangement uses TRBV7-3 and TRBJ2-1; 7 nucleotides agree with TRBD1. The V segment lost 2 bases and the J segment 4 bases; nucleotides outside the gene matches: 2. CDR1 is SGHTA and CDR2 is FQGTGA in the germline V gene. CDR3 length equals 14 residues. CDR3 nucleotides: TGTGCCAGCAGCTTACTGGGACAGTACAATGAGCAGTTCTTC. Encoded protein: CASSLLGQYNEQFF. Complete variable domain (other parts from reference TRBV7-3 and TRBJ2-1): GAGVSQTPSNKVTEKGKYVELRCDPISGHTALYWYRQSLGQGPEFLIYFQGTGAADDSGLPNDRFFAVRPEGSVSTLKIQRTERGDSAVYLCASSLLGQYNEQFFGPGTRLTVL.

The V call is TRBV28, the J call TRBJ1-1; D gene ambiguous. There are 11 residues in the CDR3. Germline V CDR1 and CDR2: MDHEN, SYDVKM. Trimming took 7 bases from V and 6 from J, leaving 9 bases between them. The CDR3 DNA follows: TGTGCCAGCACTTTCGGGGCTGAAGCTTTCTTT. It yields the protein CASTFGAEAFF.

The V call is TRBV7-2, the J call TRBJ2-7; TRBD2 might be the D (5 bases). The germline gives CDR1 SGHTA, CDR2 FQGNSA. CDR3 length equals 13 residues. The ends were cut back, 5 bases at V and 3 bases at J, with 11 bases in the middle. The DNA for the CDR3 is TGTGCCAGCAGCCCTCGAGAGGGCTACGAGCAGTACGTC. This codes for CASSPREGYEQYV.

The chain links TRBV19 to TRBJ2-2; D is undetermined. Germline lookup yields CDR1 LNHDA and CDR2 SQIVND (reference sequence). The length of the CDR3 is 14 residues. V was shortened by 2 bases and J by 6 bases, with 10 bases between the two germline ends. In DNA, the CDR3 is TGTGCCAGTAGTATAAAGGCAAGCGCCGGGGAGCTGTTTTTT. It yields the protein CASSIKASAGELFF.

V and J are TRBV11-2 and TRBJ2-7, with a possible D match to TRBD1 (6 bases). V gave up 4 bases and J gave up 0 bases, with 13 bases separating them. This CDR3 spans 15 amino acids. Germline V gene lookup returns CDR1 SGHAT and CDR2 FQNNGV. The CDR3 region has the DNA TGTGCCAGCAGCTCCAGGGGCCTAAGCTCCTACGAGCAGTACTTC. It specifies CASSSRGLSSYEQYF.

The rearrangement links TRBV6-1 to TRBJ1-2; weak D call: TRBD1 (6 bases). V gave up 2 bases and J gave up 5 bases, with 15 bases separating them. The CDR3 contains 15 residues. CDR1 and CDR2 (germline): MNHNS, SASEGT. The CDR3: CASSELLGATYGYTF. The CDR3 DNA reads as TGTGCCAGCAGTGAATTGCTGGGGGCGACGTATGGCTACACCTTC.

The V and J genes are TRBV15 and TRBJ1-1; no firm D call. V was pared by 0 bases and J by 3 bases, with 8 bases between. The germline CDR1 and CDR2 sequences are LNHNV and YYDKDF (reference sequence). The CDR3 consists of 14 residues. The CDR3: CATSRDLGYTEAFF. The CDR3 coding sequence is TGTGCCACCAGCAGAGATCTGGGCTACACTGAAGCTTTCTTT. Full variable domain (outside the CDR3, taken from reference TRBV15 and TRBJ1-1): DAMVIQNPRYQVTQFGKPVTLSCSQTLNHNVMYWYQQKSSQAPKLLFHYYDKDFNNEADTPDNFQSRRPNTSFCFLDIRSPGLGDTAMYLCATSRDLGYTEAFFGQGTRLTVV.

The J gene is TRBJ2-4, the V gene TRBV30; possibly TRBD2 for D (6 bases). Trimming left V 3 bases short and J 3 bases short, with 9 bases between. Germline lookup yields CDR1 GTSNPN and CDR2 SVGIG (reference sequence). This CDR3 comprises 13 residues. DNA for the CDR3: TGTGCCTGGAGGGGGCGGGGCAAAAACATTCAGTACTTC. It translates to CAWRGRGKNIQYF.

The gene calls are TRBV28 and TRBJ1-1, with TRBD1 identical over 7 bases. CDR3 size: 13 residues. Germline V gene lookup returns CDR1 MDHEN and CDR2 SYDVKM. The V segment lost 7 bases and the J segment 3 bases; nucleotides outside the gene matches: 5. The CDR3 DNA follows: TGTGCCAGCATTAGAACAGGGGACACTGAAGCTTTCTTT. It yields the protein CASIRTGDTEAFF.

The rearrangement joins TRBV6-6 to TRBJ2-6; tentatively, D is TRBD2 (5 bases). V lost 6 bases and J 0 bases, leaving 12 bases between the germline ends. The CDR3 totals 16 residues. The germline V gene encodes CDR1 MNHNY and CDR2 SVGAGI (reference sequence). The CDR3 is CASSLRGGSGANVLTF. CDR3 nucleotides: TGTGCCAGCAGCCTACGCGGAGGCTCTGGGGCCAACGTCCTGACTTTC.

This chain uses TRBV9 with TRBJ2-7, with D perhaps matching TRBD2 (5 bases). Per germline, CDR1 SGDLS and CDR2 YYNGEE. Trimming pared 4 bases from V and 3 bases from J, leaving 11 bases between. The CDR3 loop spans 13 amino acids. The CDR3 sequence: CASSPGGRYEQYF. CDR3 coding DNA: TGTGCCAGCAGCCCCGGAGGCCGCTACGAGCAGTACTTC.

This chain links TRBV7-9 with TRBJ2-3; the match to TRBD2 covers 13 bases. CDR1 and CDR2 (germline): SEHNR, FQNEAQ (reference sequence). This CDR3 spans 16 amino acids. Germline trimming cut 5 bases from V and 1 base from J; bases unmatched to any gene: 3. CDR3 region: CASSPGLAGGTDTQYF. Written as DNA, the CDR3 is TGTGCCAGCAGCCCTGGACTAGCGGGGGGCACAGATACGCAGTATTTT. The full variable domain, with the rest looked up from reference TRBV7-9 and TRBJ2-3, is DTGVSQNPRHKITKRGQNVTFRCDPISEHNRLYWYRQTLGQGPEFLTYFQNEAQLEKSRLLSDRFSAERPKGSFSTLEIQRTEQGDSAMYLCASSPGLAGGTDTQYFGPGTRLTVL.

This chain joins TRBV28 and TRBJ2-2, with 7 bases identical to TRBD1. Germline assignment: CDR1 MDHEN and CDR2 SYDVKM. There are 16 residues in the CDR3. V lost 7 bases, J lost 5 bases, and 13 bases stayed unmatched. Here the CDR3 reads CASTLLRTGLTGELFF. The CDR3 nucleotides are TGTGCCAGCACCCTCCTAAGGACAGGTTTGACCGGGGAGCTGTTTTTT.

This clone was picked up a small number of times. In DNA form, the CDR3 reads TGCGCCAGCAGCCCGACAGTTAGGGATGAGCAGTTCTTC. The encoded protein is CASSPTVRDEQFF. The chain uses TRBV5-1 and TRBJ2-1, with TRBD1 as a possible D gene (5 bases). V lost 4 bases and J lost 8, with 13 bases in between. Germline V gene lookup returns CDR1 SGHRS and CDR2 YFSETQ. The CDR3 covers 13 residues. The variable domain in full, completed from reference TRBV5-1 and TRBJ2-1, reads KAGVTQTPRYLIKTRGQQVTLSCSPISGHRSVSWYQQTPGQGLQFLFEYFSETQRNKGNFPGRFSGRQFSNSRSEMNVSTLELGDSALYLCASSPTVRDEQFFGPGTRLTVL.

The chain uses TRBV2 and TRBJ1-1; no clear D gene. The V gene lost 4 bases and the J gene lost 0 bases, with 12 bases spanning the gap. The CDR3 is 15 residues long. The germline gives CDR1 SNHLY, CDR2 FYNNEI. In DNA form, the CDR3 reads TGTGCCAGCAGTGTTGATATAGATATGAACACTGAAGCTTTCTTT. It yields the protein CASSVDIDMNTEAFF.

This chain joins TRBV18 and TRBJ1-2; D is possibly TRBD1 (5 bases). The CDR3 spans 14 residues. The germline V and J ends were trimmed by 3 bases and 4 bases, with 12 bases remaining between them. Germline CDR1 reads KGHSH; CDR2 reads LQKENI. CDR3 in amino acids: CASSPSREGYGYTF. The CDR3 DNA reads TGTGCCAGCTCACCCTCCAGGGAGGGCTATGGCTACACCTTC.

The J gene is TRBJ1-2, the V gene TRBV5-1; D might be TRBD1 (6 bases). V was clipped by 4 bases and J by 4 bases, with 17 bases between them. Germline CDR1 is SGHRS and CDR2 is YFSETQ. The CDR3 has 15 residues. This CDR3 is CASSIRPGGAYGYTF. The CDR3 DNA is TGCGCCAGCAGCATCCGCCCGGGGGGCGCCTATGGCTACACCTTC.

The CDR3 DNA sequence: TGTGCCAGCTGGACAGGCGACTATGGCTACACCTTC. Encoded protein: CASWTGDYGYTF. The chain uses TRBV6-5 and TRBJ1-2, with TRBD1 identical over 7 bases. CDR1 is MNHEY and CDR2 is SVGAGI in the germline V gene. The ends lost 8 bases at V and 3 bases at J; junction bases unmatched: 3. This CDR3 is 12 amino acids long.

The CDR3 DNA sequence: TGTGCCAGCAGCTCGGGACAGGGGGATGGAAACACCATATATTTT. Residues: CASSSGQGDGNTIYF. V is TRBV13 and J is TRBJ1-3, with 11 nucleotides matching TRBD1. The CDR3 sequence is 15 residues long. Trimming removed 4 bases from V and 3 bases from J; junction bases left unmatched: 2. CDR1 and CDR2 from the germline V gene are PRHDT and FYEKMQ (reference sequence).